These 22 T cell receptor beta chains came from one sample sequenced in a study of cytomegalovirus exposure and HLA in healthy donors (TCRdb year 2017). Receptor libraries were prepared by the immunoSEQ multiplex PCR assay. For the multiplex PCR, a mixture combining 60 forward primers for TCR Vbeta segments and 13 reverse primers for TCR Jbeta segments was used. Imported from immuneACCESS, the table was reduced by TCRdb to in-frame sequences with V and J called. These copies leave out some clones; in studies compared against another copy, an unresolved V gene accounts for under half, and the cause of the remainder is not known. In this sample the table shows 140,000 to 150,000 clones, approximately 68% of which occur a single time. The top ten clonotypes cover roughly 2.1% of the sample. Sequenced material: PBMCs. The receptors were gathered from a middle-aged man in good health and CMV-seronegative.

V is TRBV30 and J is TRBJ2-3; 12 bases map to TRBD2. Per the germline V gene, CDR1 is GTSNPN and CDR2 is SVGIG (reference sequence). The CDR3 spans 15 residues. V gave up 8 bases and J gave up 4 bases; unmatched junction bases: 10. The CDR3 DNA reads as TGTGCCAGGCAGCTACTAGCGGGAGGAGCAGATACGCAGTATTTT. Encoded protein: CARQLLAGGADTQYF.

On this clone itself: At one end the junction does not follow the germline gene, possibly because of a read error. The gene calls are TRBV9 and TRBJ1-5; D is undetermined. This CDR3 contains 15 residues. Germline V gives CDR1 SGDLS, CDR2 YYNGEE. Written as DNA, the CDR3 is TGTGCCAGCAGCGTAGGCGTGAATAGCAATCAGCCCCAGAATTTT. Encoded protein: CASSVGVNSNQPQNF.

V gene TRBV7-8 combines with J gene TRBJ2-5; 8 nucleotides match TRBD1. The CDR3 runs to 15 residues. J was trimmed by 0 bases and V by 5 bases; bases with no gene match: 5. Germline CDR1 is SGHVS and CDR2 is FQNEAQ. The CDR3 DNA reads as TGTGCCAGCAGCGTGGACAGGGCAAACCAAGAGACCCAGTACTTC. Its protein product is CASSVDRANQETQYF.

The chain carries TRBV11-2 and TRBJ1-1; possibly TRBD1 for D (6 bases). The CDR3 contains 14 residues. The V end was cut by 1 base, the J end by 11 bases, with 17 bases between. The germline V gene has CDR1 SGHAT and CDR2 FQNNGV. The CDR3 spells CASSLADTVGAAFF. The DNA of the CDR3 is TGTGCCAGCAGCTTAGCGGACACGGTGGGGGCTGCTTTCTTT.

The chain has TRBV27 and TRBJ1-5, with 7 positions matching TRBD1. Germline-derived CDR1 and CDR2 are MNHEY and SMNVEV (reference sequence). The V segment lost 8 bases and the J segment 7 bases; nucleotides outside the gene matches: 8. There are 13 residues in the CDR3. The CDR3, as DNA: TGTGCCAGCCGATCACCAGGGGGACAGCCCCAGCATTTT. Encoded protein: CASRSPGGQPQHF.

The chain carries TRBV9 and TRBJ1-6, with TRBD1 identical over 9 bases. The CDR3 has 14 amino acids. V lost 3 bases, J lost 9 bases, and 4 bases stayed unmatched. Germline V gene data show CDR1 as SGDLS and CDR2 as YYNGEE. CDR3 in DNA: TGTGCCAGCAGCGCCGACAGGGGGTCTTCACCCCTCCACTTT. It encodes CASSADRGSSPLHF.

The chain employs TRBV10-3 and TRBJ2-1, with TRBD1 matching 8 bases. Unmatched junction bases numbered 5, after V lost 3 bases and J lost 1 base. The CDR3 spans 16 residues. Germline CDR1 is ENHRY and CDR2 is SYGVKD. The CDR3 sequence: CAISDPRGQSYNEQFF. The CDR3 bases are TGTGCCATCAGTGACCCCAGGGGGCAATCCTACAATGAGCAGTTCTTC.

This clone was picked up a small number of times. The chain uses TRBV6-5 and TRBJ1-4; D gene ambiguous. The CDR3 contains 14 residues. With 6 bases removed from V and 0 bases from J, the gap between germline ends came to 8 bases. Germline V gene data show CDR1 as MNHEY and CDR2 as SVGAGI. This chain's CDR3 is CASSPIATNEKLFF. The CDR3 DNA reads as TGTGCCAGCAGCCCCATTGCAACTAATGAAAAACTGTTTTTT.

The chain is built from TRBV28 and TRBJ1-1, with D possibly matching TRBD1 (5 bases). CDR3 length: 14 amino acids. The germline V gene encodes CDR1 MDHEN and CDR2 SYDVKM. Trimming stripped 6 bases from V and 5 bases from J, with 16 bases between. The CDR3 here is CASRKDGGRTEAFF. CDR3 nucleotide sequence: TGTGCCAGCAGGAAGGACGGGGGAAGGACTGAAGCTTTCTTT.

This clone was observed a few times. The chain recombines TRBV4-1 with TRBJ1-3; 10 positions match TRBD1. This CDR3 has 17 residues. Germline CDR1 reads MGHRA; CDR2 reads YSYEKL. Trimming took 2 bases from V and 3 from J; bases not matched to a gene: 7. The CDR3 DNA follows: TGCGCCAGCAGCCAAAATCCAGACAGGGGGCTTGGAAACACCATATATTTT. Amino acids: CASSQNPDRGLGNTIYF.

Comments on this clone: One end of the junction is discordant with germline, which a read error may explain. The rearrangement links TRBV4-1 to TRBJ1-6, with TRBD1 matching over 10 bases. Germline CDR1 reads MGHRA; CDR2 reads YSYEKL. This CDR3 is 16 amino acids long. The CDR3 region has the DNA TGCGCCAGCAGCCTGGGACAGGGGATCCTTAAGTCACCCCTCAACTTT. Translated, it gives CASSLGQGILKSPLNF.

This clone has more than one count but fewer than ten. The V gene is TRBV7-6, the J gene TRBJ2-7; 9 bases align to TRBD1. Trimming cost V 4 bases and J 7 bases; bases outside gene matches: 5. The germline CDR1 and CDR2 sequences are SGHVS and FNYEAQ. The CDR3 has 13 amino acids. Here the CDR3 reads CASSSTGGWEQYF. CDR3 bases: TGTGCCAGCAGCTCTACAGGGGGCTGGGAGCAGTACTTC.

This clone was picked up one time. V gene TRBV19 combines with J gene TRBJ2-7; 9 nucleotides align to TRBD2. The CDR3 is 14 amino acids. CDR1 is LNHDA, CDR2 SQIVND, per germline (reference sequence). V was pared by 8 bases and J by 2 bases, with 7 bases of the junction left unmatched. The CDR3 bases are TGTGCCAGTTCAGCTGTAGCGGGAGCCTACGAGCAGTACTTC. Translated, it gives CASSAVAGAYEQYF.

The chain links TRBV4-2 to TRBJ2-3, with TRBD2 matching over 14 bases. Losses at the gene ends were 4 bases for V and 5 bases for J; bases not matched to a gene: 5. Germline CDR1 reads LGHNA; CDR2 reads YNFKEQ. The CDR3 runs to 16 residues. CDR3: CASSPRLAGGGDTQYF. The CDR3 nucleotides are TGTGCCAGCAGCCCGCGACTAGCGGGGGGGGGAGATACGCAGTATTTT.

The chain has TRBV9 and TRBJ1-1, with 8 positions matching TRBD1. This CDR3 spans 17 amino acids. V lost 4 bases to trimming and J lost 6 bases; unmatched junction nucleotides: 17. Germline assignment: CDR1 SGDLS and CDR2 YYNGEE. Here the CDR3 reads CASSPGPHRGENAEAFF. CDR3 nucleotides: TGTGCCAGCAGCCCTGGACCCCACAGGGGGGAGAATGCTGAAGCTTTCTTT.

In its sample, this clone was seen a few times. J is TRBJ2-5 and V is TRBV19, with 13 bases fitting TRBD2. There are 15 residues in the CDR3. The V segment lost 6 bases and the J segment 2 bases; nucleotides outside the gene matches: 3. The germline V gene has CDR1 LNHDA and CDR2 SQIVND (reference sequence). As DNA, the CDR3 is TGTGCCAGTAGAAGGACTAGCGGGGGTCAAGAGACCCAGTACTTC. Protein: CASRRTSGGQETQYF. The whole variable domain, remainder taken from reference TRBV19 and TRBJ2-5, is DGGITQSPKYLFRKEGQNVTLSCEQNLNHDAMYWYRQDPGQGLRLIYYSQIVNDFQKGDIAEGYSVSREKKESFPLTVTSAQKNPTAFYLCASRRTSGGQETQYFGPGTRLLVL.

The V and J genes are TRBV19 and TRBJ1-5; tentative D call: TRBD1 (6 bases). The CDR3 runs 13 residues. Germline loops: CDR1 LNHDA, CDR2 SQIVND (reference sequence). Trimming left V 6 bases short and J 7 bases short, with 13 bases between. The CDR3 DNA follows: TGTGCCAGTAGCCCGGGACAAACACAGCCCCAGCATTTT. Its protein is CASSPGQTQPQHF.

The J gene is TRBJ2-3, the V gene TRBV5-1; tentatively, D is TRBD1 (5 bases). Germline V lookup: CDR1 SGHRS, CDR2 YFSETQ. Trimming left V 3 bases short and J 4 bases short, with 12 bases between. The length of the CDR3 is 14 residues. The CDR3 loop reads CASSSIQGADTQYF. The CDR3 DNA follows: TGCGCCAGCAGCTCAATCCAGGGTGCAGATACGCAGTATTTT.

This chain connects TRBV6-5 to TRBJ2-7; TRBD2 aligns across 12 bases. Per the germline V gene, CDR1 is MNHEY and CDR2 is SVGAGI. This CDR3 has 14 amino acids. J gave up 5 bases and V 5 bases, and 4 bases lay outside the gene matches. The CDR3 loop is CASSTRLAGDEQYF. For the CDR3, the DNA is TGTGCCAGCAGTACCCGACTAGCGGGGGACGAGCAGTACTTC.

This rearrangement joins TRBV5-1 to TRBJ1-1; possibly TRBD1 for D (5 bases). V gave up 1 base and J gave up 7 bases, with 14 bases separating them. Germline values: CDR1 SGHRS, CDR2 YFSETQ. The CDR3 spans 14 residues. CDR3 residues: CASSLWQGYFEAFF. The CDR3 DNA follows: TGCGCCAGCAGCTTGTGGCAGGGCTATTTTGAAGCTTTCTTT.

This clone was seen just once. The CDR3 DNA sequence: TGTGCCTGGAGTATCAGCGGGGTATACAATGAGCAGTTCTTC. This codes for CAWSISGVYNEQFF. The V call is TRBV30, the J call TRBJ2-1, with 7 bases matching TRBD2. CDR1 and CDR2 from the germline V gene are GTSNPN and SVGIG (reference sequence). Trimming removed 2 bases from V and 4 bases from J; junction bases left unmatched: 5. This CDR3 has 14 amino acids.

The rearrangement links TRBV5-5 to TRBJ1-1, with a tentative D call TRBD1 (5 bases). The CDR3 covers 13 residues. V lost 1 base and J lost 10, with 14 bases in between. Germline values: CDR1 SGHKS, CDR2 YYEKEE (reference sequence). The CDR3 sequence: CASSLRGLSVAFF. CDR3 nucleotide sequence: TGTGCCAGCAGCTTGCGGGGGTTGAGCGTAGCTTTCTTT.